This T cell receptor beta chain was captured in a study of tumor and adjacent non-tumor tissue in lung cancer. At the level of the study: Histology: around 13 adenocarcinoma, a couple of squamous cell carcinoma, 1 small cell lung cancer. Millions of productive TCRbeta reads were obtained per sample on average.

RNA was extracted from bulk tissue without any cell sorting. The study's findings and limits: Significantly higher TCR diversity was found in tumor than normal lung. Tumor repertoires had a smaller top 100 clone share than normal lung.

TCRbeta libraries were built with three rounds of nested PCR, modified from ARM-PCR. TCRdb processed the multiplex PCR reads anew with MiXCR; each CDR3 protein has one entry. Here the sample spans 100,000 to 150,000 distinct CDR3 sequences, 55% to 75% being singletons. About this clonotype itself: The antigen remains undetermined. One end of the junction is discordant with germline, which a read error may explain.

Germline V lookup: CDR1 SGHAT, CDR2 FQNNGV. The CDR3 runs 13 residues. The sample consisted of lung tumor tissue. This receptor was obtained from a man younger than 45 with non-small cell lung cancer. J is TRBJ2-3 and V is TRBV11-2, with D tentatively TRBD1 (5 bases). CDR3 sequence: CASSLDKHRYAVF. The DNA of the CDR3 is TGTGCCAGCAGCCTGGACAAACACAGATACGCAGTATTT.